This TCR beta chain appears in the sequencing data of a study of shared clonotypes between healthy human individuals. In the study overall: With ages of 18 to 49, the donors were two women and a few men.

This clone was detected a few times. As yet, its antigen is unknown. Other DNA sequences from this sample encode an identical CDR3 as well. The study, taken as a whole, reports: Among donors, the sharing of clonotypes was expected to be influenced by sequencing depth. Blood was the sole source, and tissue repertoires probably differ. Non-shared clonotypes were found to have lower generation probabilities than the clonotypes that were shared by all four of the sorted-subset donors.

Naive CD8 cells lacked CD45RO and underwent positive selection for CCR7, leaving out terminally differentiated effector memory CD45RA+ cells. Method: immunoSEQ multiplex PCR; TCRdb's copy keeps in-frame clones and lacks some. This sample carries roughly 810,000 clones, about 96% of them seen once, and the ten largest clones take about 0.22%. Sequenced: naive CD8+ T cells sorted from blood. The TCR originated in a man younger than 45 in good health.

CDR3 region: CAWSVLAGGYNEQFF. CDR3 nucleotides: TGTGCCTGGAGTGTACTAGCGGGAGGCTACAATGAGCAGTTCTTC. The genes are TRBV30 and TRBJ2-1, with 12 bases lining up with TRBD2. The CDR3 consists of 15 residues. Trimming took 0 bases from V and 3 from J; bases not matched to a gene: 0. CDR1 is GTSNPN, CDR2 SVGIG, per germline (reference sequence).